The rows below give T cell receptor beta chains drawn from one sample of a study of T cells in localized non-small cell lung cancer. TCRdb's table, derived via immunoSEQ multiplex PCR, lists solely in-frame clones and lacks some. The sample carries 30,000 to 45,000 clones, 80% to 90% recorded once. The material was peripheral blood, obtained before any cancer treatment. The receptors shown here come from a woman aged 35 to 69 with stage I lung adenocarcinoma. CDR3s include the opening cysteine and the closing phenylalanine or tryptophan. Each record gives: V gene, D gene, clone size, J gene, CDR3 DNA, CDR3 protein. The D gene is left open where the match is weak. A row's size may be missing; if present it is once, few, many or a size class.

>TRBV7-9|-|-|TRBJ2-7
TGTGCCAGCAGCTCAGGAGGGCCAAGGGATTACGAGCAGTACTTC
CASSSGGPRDYEQYF
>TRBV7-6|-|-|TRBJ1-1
TGTGCCAGCAGCTCCCAAGAGAACACTGAAGCTTTCTTT
CASSSQENTEAFF
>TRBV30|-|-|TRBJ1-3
TGTGCCTGGACTGTGGGACCGCTCCCGGGAAACACCATATATTTT
CAWTVGPLPGNTIYF
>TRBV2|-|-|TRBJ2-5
TGTGCCAGCAGGTTTCAGGCGATAACCACCGAGACCCAGTACTTC
CASRFQAITTETQYF
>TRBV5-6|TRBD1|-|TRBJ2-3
TGTGCCAGCCACGAAAACAGGGGGCCTAGCACAGATACGCAGTATTTT
CASHENRGPSTDTQYF
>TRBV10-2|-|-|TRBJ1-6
TGCGCCAGCAGTGAGTCCTATAATTCACCCCTCCACTTT
CASSESYNSPLHF
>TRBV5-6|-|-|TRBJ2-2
TGTGCCAGCAGCCCACGGGTCTTCACCGGGGGGCTGTTTTTT
CASSPRVFTGGLFF
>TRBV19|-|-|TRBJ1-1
TGTGCCAGTAGTATACGGGAGAACACTGAAGCTTTCTTT
CASSIRENTEAFF
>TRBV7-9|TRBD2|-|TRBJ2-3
TGTGCCAGCAGCCGTTCCGGGGGGACAGATACGCAGTATTTT
CASSRSGGTDTQYF
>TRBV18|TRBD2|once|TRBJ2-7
TGTGCCAGCTCACCACAAACTGGACTAGCGGGACACGAGCAGTACTTC
CASSPQTGLAGHEQYF
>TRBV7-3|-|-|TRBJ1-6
TGTGCCAGCAGCCAAACGGGGCCGGATAATTCACCCCTCCACTTT
CASSQTGPDNSPLHF
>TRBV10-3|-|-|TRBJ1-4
TGTGCCATCAGTGAGTCCAGGGGAACTAATGAAAAACTGTTTTTT
CAISESRGTNEKLFF
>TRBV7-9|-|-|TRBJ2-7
TGTGCCAGCAGCTCCTGGACCTACGAGCAGTACTTC
CASSSWTYEQYF
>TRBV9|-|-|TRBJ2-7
TGTGCCAGCAGCGTAGGATCGGCGGGCTACGAGCAGTACTTC
CASSVGSAGYEQYF
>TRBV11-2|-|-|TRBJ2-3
TGTGCCAGCAGCTTAGGGCTACCCCGTACCACAGATACGCAGTATTTT
CASSLGLPRTTDTQYF
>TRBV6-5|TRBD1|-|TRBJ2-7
TGTGCCAGCAGTTACTCAGGGGGCGGAAGCGAGCAGTACTTC
CASSYSGGGSEQYF
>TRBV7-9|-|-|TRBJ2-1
TGTGCCAGCAGCTTAGAAGTTAGTAGTGAGCAGTTCTTC
CASSLEVSSEQFF
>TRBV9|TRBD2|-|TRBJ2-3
TGTGCCAGCAGCCTTAGCGGGAGGGTAGATACGCAGTATTTT
CASSLSGRVDTQYF
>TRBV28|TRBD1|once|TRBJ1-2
TGTGCCGTGGATAACAGGGGGACCTCGGGAGGCTACACCTTC
CAVDNRGTSGGYTF
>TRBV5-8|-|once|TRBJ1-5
TGTGCCAGCAGCTTGGCCGCGGCAGTTGATAGCAATCAGCCCCAGCATTTT
CASSLAAAVDSNQPQHF
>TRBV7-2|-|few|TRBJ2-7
TGTGCCAGCAGCTTAGCCAGGGACAATGGGGAGCAGTACTTC
CASSLARDNGEQYF
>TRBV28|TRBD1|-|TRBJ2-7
TGTGCCAGCAGTTGGGGGACAGGAGACTACGAGCAGTACTTC
CASSWGTGDYEQYF
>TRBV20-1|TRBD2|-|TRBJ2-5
TGCAGAGCGGGAGGGCAAGAGACCCAGTACTTC
CRAGGQETQYF
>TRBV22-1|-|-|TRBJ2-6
TGTCCTGGGAGTATCCGCAGCGAACAAAGTCGGGCCAACGTCCTGACTTTC
CPGSIRSEQSRANVLTF
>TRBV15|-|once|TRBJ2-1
TGTGCCACCAAGACGGAGAGCTCCTACAATGAGCAGTTCTTC
CATKTESSYNEQFF
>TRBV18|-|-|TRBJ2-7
TGTGCCAGTTCACCACCGAGCTGGGGGCTCGGCGAGCAGTACTTC
CASSPPSWGLGEQYF
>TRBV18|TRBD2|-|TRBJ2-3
TGTGCCAGCTCACCGGATGGGGGGGTCTTGGATACGCAGTATTTT
CASSPDGGVLDTQYF
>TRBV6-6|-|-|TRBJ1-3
TGTGCCAGCAGTTACGGAGGACGTGGAAACACCATATATTTT
CASSYGGRGNTIYF
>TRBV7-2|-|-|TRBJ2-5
TGTGCCAGCAGCCCTGGGATCAAGGAGACCCAGTACTTC
CASSPGIKETQYF
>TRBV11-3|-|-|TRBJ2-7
TGTGCCAGCAGCTTAGGTTCCTACGAGCAGTACTTC
CASSLGSYEQYF
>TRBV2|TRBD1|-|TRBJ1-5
TGTGCCAGCAGTGAAGGGGCACAGGGGTATCGGCCCCAGCATTTT
CASSEGAQGYRPQHF
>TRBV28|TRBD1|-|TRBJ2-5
TGTGCCAGCAGTTTATATGGGACAGGCTTCCAAGAGACCCAGTACTTC
CASSLYGTGFQETQYF
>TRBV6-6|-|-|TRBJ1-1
TGTGCCAGCAGTTACGTCACCAACACTGAAGCTTTCTTT
CASSYVTNTEAFF
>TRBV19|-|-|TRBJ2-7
TGTGCCAGTAGTATAGAGTCTAGCGAAAGATTCCCCTCTCGAGAGCAGTACTTC
CASSIESSERFPSREQYF
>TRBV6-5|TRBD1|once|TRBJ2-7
TGTGCCAGCAGTTACGATGGTGGGGGACAGAGCGAGCAGTACTTC
CASSYDGGGQSEQYF